What follows is one T cell receptor beta chain and its context. What it recognizes is unknown. Assay used: immunoSEQ multiplex PCR; TCRdb lists only in-frame clones, some missing. This sample has around 160,000 clones, with about 89% found just once. The sample is drawn from a study of T cell responses to AZD1222 COVID-19 vaccine. The germline V gene encodes CDR1 MDHEN and CDR2 SYDVKM. Deletions cut 1 base from V and 0 bases from J, with 16 bases between. The CDR3 has 18 residues. Overall study results and limits: White British people made up most donors, females outnumbered males, and clonal diversity was possibly underestimated. Spike as a whole was targeted by vaccine-associated CD4 TCRs, dominant at 160-218 and 743-854.

This receptor was obtained from an adult in good health. The V gene is TRBV28, the J gene TRBJ1-3, with D tentatively TRBD1 (6 bases). The specimen was peripheral blood, collected on day 0 of MenACWY control vaccination. CDR3 amino acids: CASSLSGAGFTSGNTIYF. CDR3 DNA sequence: TGTGCCAGCAGTTTATCGGGGGCGGGTTTTACCTCTGGAAACACCATATATTTT.